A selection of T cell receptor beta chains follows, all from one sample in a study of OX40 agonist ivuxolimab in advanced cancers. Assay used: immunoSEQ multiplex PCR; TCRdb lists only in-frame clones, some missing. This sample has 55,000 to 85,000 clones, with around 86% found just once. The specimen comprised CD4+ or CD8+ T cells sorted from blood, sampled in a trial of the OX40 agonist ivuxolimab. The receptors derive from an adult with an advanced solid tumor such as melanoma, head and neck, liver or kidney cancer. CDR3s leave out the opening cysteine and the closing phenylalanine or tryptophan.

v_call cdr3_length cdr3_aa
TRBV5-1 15 ASSPLQRGGSYNEQF
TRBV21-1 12 ASVGGQGYNEQF
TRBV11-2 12 ASSAGTGKYGYT
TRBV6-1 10 ALWGLQETQY
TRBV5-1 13 ASDAGGAGTDTQY
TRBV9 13 ASSAGGLGGREQY
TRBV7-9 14 ASSLASHDNFYGYT
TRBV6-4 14 ASSDREAYDHYEQY
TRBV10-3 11 AISEPDRDKLF
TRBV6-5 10 ASRRSDSPLH
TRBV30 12 AWTQGRNTGELF
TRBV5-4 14 ASSAGPPGGGNTIY
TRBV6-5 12 ASSSAGVNTEAF
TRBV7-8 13 ASAGGGMSSYEQY
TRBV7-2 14 ASSLAVAVGTDTQY
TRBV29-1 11 SVTGQLNTEAF
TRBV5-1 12 ASSLAGDQETQY
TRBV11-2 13 ASSLESGVGNTIY
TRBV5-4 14 ASSLAFLSPTAEAF
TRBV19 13 ASSRGQNSYNEQF
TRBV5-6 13 ASSFVGTEGNTIY
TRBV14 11 ASSQESVTEAF
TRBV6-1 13 ASSEALGGNYSYT
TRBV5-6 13 ASSLFSVSTDTQY
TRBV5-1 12 ASSLDRGNSPLH
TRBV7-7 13 ASSTSSGANNEQF
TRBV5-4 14 ASSRGQGPGQETQY
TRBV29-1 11 SVGVQGRGVAF
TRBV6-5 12 ASMGRFSNQPQH
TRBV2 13 ASSVGPGSRETQH
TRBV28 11 ASSPRLLGAQH
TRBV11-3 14 ASSLGLAGTQETQY
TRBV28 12 ASSLSDRVGAQY
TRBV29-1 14 SVKTRTGQNTGELF
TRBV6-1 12 ASSANRGTAEAF
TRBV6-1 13 ASSVRDPLGEKLF
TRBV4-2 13 ASSQVTGGSDEQY
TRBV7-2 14 ASSLGSSWGQETQY
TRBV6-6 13 ASSPLLGFGNEQF
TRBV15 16 ATSRADWAYKGPSEQY
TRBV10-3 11 AISTGTDYGYT
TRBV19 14 ASSRRPGQGAPEAF
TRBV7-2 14 ASSLVGTGDNSPLH
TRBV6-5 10 ASKQGEYTIY
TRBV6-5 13 ASSADWSSYNEQF
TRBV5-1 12 ASGRDGLYNEQF
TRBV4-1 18 ASSRIGAGGDLLTHSPLH
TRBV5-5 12 ASSLAGVSTEAF
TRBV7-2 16 ASSLGSDSNLAKNIQY
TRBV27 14 ASSFFTGAHPAEAF
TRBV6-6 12 ASSFGQGNSPLH
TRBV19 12 ASSGGRPYNEQF
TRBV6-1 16 ASSEAPPAAGGPDTQY